This T cell receptor (beta chain) appears in the sequencing data of a study of blood T cell repertoires in COVID-19. J gave up 7 bases and V 10 bases, and 4 bases lay outside the gene matches. The CDR3 length is 12 residues. Original handling: Amplification of reference gene primers provided the estimated nucleated cell counts. Some clones are missing from TCRdb's copy, which holds only in-frame ones; the method was immunoSEQ multiplex PCR. The V and J calls and clone size are taken from that table; D and trimming were inferred from the DNA. This sample carries about 81,000 clones, under 85% of them seen once, and the ten largest clones take roughly 14%.

This chain links TRBV12-3 or TRBV12-4 with TRBJ1-6; TRBD1 aligns across 7 bases. The receptor's source is a human donor in a cohort sampled during active COVID-19. The sequenced sample was peripheral blood. The CDR3 reads CAITQGNSPLHF. CDR3 in DNA: TGTGCCATCACACAGGGGAATTCACCCCTCCACTTT.